This T cell receptor (beta chain) emerged from a study of beta chain features in type 1 diabetes. The wider study: Taken together, all samples contributed approximately 110,000,000 examined sorted cells.

This clone has more than one count but fewer than ten. The antigen remains undetermined. Expressed TCRB transcripts were sequenced because the entire RNA isolate underwent reverse transcription. Profiling relied on immunoSEQ multiplex PCR, and the TCRdb table lists in-frame clones only, not all of them. The table shows about 210,000 clones, with around 9.9% occurring only once. Germline V CDR1 and CDR2: GTSNPN, SVGIG (reference sequence). The CDR3 has 11 residues. Study outcomes and limitations: VDJ junctions from type 1 diabetes patients carried fewer insertions and larger deletions.

The TCR sequence derives from a man aged 18 to 30 in good health. Sequenced material: central memory CD4+ T cells from blood. V usage is TRBV30 and J usage is TRBJ2-5; D gene ambiguous. The end of the DNA aligns better with TRBJ2-7, so the J call may be wrong. The CDR3: CAWSSPYEQYF. The CDR3 nucleotides read TGTGCCTGGAGTTCCCCATACGAGCAGTACTTC.